This T cell receptor (beta chain) was captured by sequencing in a study of PD-L1 blockade in urothelial cancer. Across the whole study: Patients with male sex and bladder-origin urothelial cancer accounted for about nine tenths of the roughly 29 enrolled. Median T cell yield from blood was 120,000 to 150,000.

Notes on the study in general: Stronger expansion of tumor-associated clones in blood at 3 weeks distinguished durable-benefit patients.

Into every PCR, synthetic TCR analog templates were spiked. The table came from immunoSEQ multiplex PCR; TCRdb's copy has only in-frame clones and leaves some out. The sample lists some 51,000 clones, 88% seen once, with 2% to 3% in the top ten. This sample's time point: peripheral blood 6 weeks after treatment start. Germline assignment: CDR1 SGHNT and CDR2 YYREEE (reference sequence). The CDR3 contains 16 residues. The ends lost 4 bases at V and 6 bases at J; junction bases unmatched: 10. This clone was recorded only once. Antigen unknown. The rearrangement joins TRBV5-4 to TRBJ2-2; TRBD1 matches at 9 bases. The input for sequencing was PBMCs, taken around atezolizumab (anti-PD-L1) treatment. The TCR comes from a man in his fifties or sixties with urothelial cancer. The CDR3 loop reads CASSPTGGRLSGELFF. The DNA of the CDR3 is TGTGCCAGCAGCCCCACAGGGGGCAGGTTGTCCGGGGAGCTGTTTTTT. Based on the CDR3 plus reference TRBV5-4 and TRBJ2-2, the full variable domain is ETGVTQSPTHLIKTRGQQVTLRCSSQSGHNTVSWYQQALGQGPQFIFQYYREEENGRGNFPPRFSGLQFPNYSSELNVNALELDDSALYLCASSPTGGRLSGELFFGEGSRLTVL.